Listed here is a single T cell receptor beta chain. The antigen remains unidentified. The data are from a study of shared clonotypes between healthy human individuals. Healthy HIV-negative adults with no recent acute infections or vaccinations were recruited as donors. The study, taken as a whole, reports: Generation probabilities of non-shared clonotypes were lower (relative to those shared by all four donors). Few donors restricted represented genetic and exposure-history diversity.

Assay execution proceeded at the deep level. Measured with immunoSEQ multiplex PCR; TCRdb has only the in-frame clones, and not every one. The sample has 740,000 or so clones; about 80% are singletons. The TCR sequence derives from a woman younger than 45 in good health. Source material: memory CD4+ T cells sorted from blood. Subset in this sample: CD45RA-negative fraction.

The chain's CDR3 is CAISDRGETQYF. The DNA of the CDR3 is TGTGCCATCAGTGACAGGGGGGAGACCCAGTACTTC. The genes are TRBV10-3 and TRBJ2-5; 7 bases are shared with TRBD1. Per the germline V gene, CDR1 is ENHRY and CDR2 is SYGVKD. Losses at the gene ends were 3 bases for V and 5 bases for J; bases not matched to a gene: 0. This CDR3 contains 12 residues.